This T cell receptor beta chain was obtained from a study of CD8+ T cells in alopecia areata. The authors extracted RNA and reverse transcribed it into cDNA as the sequencing template. This table comes from immunoSEQ multiplex PCR, and its TCRdb copy is limited to in-frame clones, with some not included. The sample includes about 160,000 clones, approximately 65% seen only once; the top ten take about 0.94%. Noted treatment: oral pan-JAK inhibitor, 5-10 mg twice daily. This sample comprised CD4+ T cells sorted from blood, obtained at week 4, from a patient treated with tofacitinib. The sequence came from a human donor with alopecia areata.

Here the CDR3 reads CASSFPRGDYGYTF. The CDR3 DNA is TGCGCCAGCAGCTTTCCCAGGGGTGACTATGGCTACACCTTC. The chain couples TRBV5-1 to TRBJ1-2; TRBD1 might be the D (6 bases). The CDR3 runs 14 residues. V dropped 2 bases and J dropped 3 bases, with 11 bases sitting between them. From germline, CDR1 is SGHRS and CDR2 YFSETQ.